This T cell receptor beta chain is from a study of shared clonotypes between healthy human individuals. General study findings and limits: An expected dependence of interdonor clonotype sharing on sequencing depth was noted. Sharing across four donors was highest in naive CD4 (roughly 5%) and lowest in memory CD8 (about 0.4%).

Each cell subset's genomic DNA was divided evenly among several immunoSEQ plates. The protocol was immunoSEQ multiplex PCR, while the TCRdb copy is restricted to in-frame clones and leaves out a portion. This sample has some 700,000 clones; about 90% occur once, and the top ten carry 34%. As regards this clone: Its antigen is as yet unknown.

Combination of CD45RO+ cells with CCR7-negative CD45RA+ TemRA cells was used for CD8 memory. The CDR3 sequence is 14 residues long. The germline V gene encodes CDR1 MNHEY and CDR2 SVGAGI. Trimming removed 5 bases from V and 5 bases from J, with 13 bases in between. Material for sequencing was memory CD8+ T cells from PBMCs. Subset here: CD45RO+ cells pooled with CCR7-negative TemRA cells. This chain joins TRBV6-5 and TRBJ1-5, with no clear D. The source of this sequence is a man aged 18 to 30 in good health. Some clones in this sample may be carry-over from other donors' samples. The CDR3 DNA is TGTGCCAGCAGTGAATCTGACACCTATCAGCCCCAGCATTTT. Its protein is CASSESDTYQPQHF.